One and the same sample provided the 28 T cell receptor beta chains below, sequenced in a study of patients and donors after allogeneic stem cell transplantation. TCRdb ran MiXCR on the RT-PCR reads and lists one entry per CDR3 protein. Found here are 400,000 to 450,000 distinct CDR3 sequences, roughly 17% of them singletons; the top ten hold 7% to 7.5%. Sequenced material: blood, either unsorted or a sorted T cell fraction (not recorded which). The receptors derive from a human donor who was either an allogeneic HSCT recipient or a stem cell or donor lymphocyte infusion donor (not recorded which). It is not recorded whose cells these are; they may come from a transplant donor.

The V gene is TRBV7-2, the J gene TRBJ2-7; 8 bases are a match to TRBD2. Losses at the gene ends were 10 bases for V and 3 bases for J; bases not matched to a gene: 8. CDR3 length: 13 amino acids. Germline V gives CDR1 SGHTA, CDR2 FQGNSA. The CDR3 loop is CATSLAGGYEQYF. CDR3 sequence (DNA): TGTGCCACCTCCCTTGCGGGGGGCTACGAGCAGTACTTC.

This clonotype was seen repeatedly, ten times or more. J is TRBJ1-1 and V is TRBV10-3; a weak D match, TRBD1 (6 bases). The CDR3 consists of 14 residues. Germline loops: CDR1 ENHRY, CDR2 SYGVKD. Between the trimmed V and J ends, which lost 2 bases and 1 base, there was a span of 8 bases. CDR3 in DNA: TGTGCCATCAGTGAGGGGGGCGCGAACACTGAAGCTTTCTTT. Its translation: CAISEGGANTEAFF.

This clonotype was found a few times. The chain joins TRBV29-1 to TRBJ1-3; D is perhaps TRBD1 (6 bases). CDR3 length: 14 residues. CDR1 SQVTM and CDR2 ANQGSEA come from the germline V gene. Trimming cost V 2 bases and J 0 bases, with 8 bases left between them. This CDR3 reads CSVETGSSGNTIYF. In nucleotides, the CDR3 is TGCAGCGTTGAAACAGGGTCCTCTGGAAACACCATATATTTT.

This clonotype has at least ten counts. This rearrangement joins TRBV6-1 to TRBJ2-7, with TRBD1 matching over 10 bases. The CDR3 consists of 14 residues. V lost 5 bases, J lost 3 bases, and 4 bases stayed unmatched. Germline V CDR1 and CDR2: MNHNS, SASEGT. This CDR3 reads CASSRTGGDYEQYF. CDR3 DNA: TGTGCCAGCAGTAGGACAGGGGGAGACTACGAGCAGTACTTC.

The gene calls are TRBV5-8 and TRBJ2-1; D is undetermined. Trimming stripped 2 bases from V and 5 bases from J, with 8 bases between. This CDR3 is 13 amino acids long. Per germline, CDR1 SGHTS and CDR2 YDEGEE. CDR3 protein: CASSFQSNNEQFF. In DNA form, the CDR3 reads TGTGCCAGCAGCTTTCAGAGCAACAATGAGCAGTTCTTC. The full variable domain, in which reference TRBV5-8 and TRBJ2-1 provide the parts outside the CDR3, is EAGVTQSPTHLIKTRGQQATLRCSPISGHTSVYWYQQALGLGLQFLLWYDEGEERNRGNFPPRFSGRQFPNYSSELNVNALELEDSALYLCASSFQSNNEQFFGPGTRLTVL.

There are a few counts of this clonotype. This chain joins TRBV7-9 and TRBJ2-3; 8 nucleotides align to TRBD2. Looked up from germline, CDR1 is SEHNR and CDR2 is FQNEAQ (reference sequence). The junction had 3 bases not matched to a gene; V was cut back by 4 bases and J by 0 bases. This CDR3 has 15 residues. This chain's CDR3 is CASSSIAGSTDTQYF. DNA for the CDR3: TGTGCCAGCAGCTCCATAGCGGGAAGCACAGATACGCAGTATTTT.

On this clonotype itself: A read error may account for a junction end that differs from germline. The chain has TRBV15 and TRBJ1-4; the D gene is possibly TRBD1 (5 bases). CDR1 is LNHNV, CDR2 YYDKDF, per germline (reference sequence). The CDR3 totals 15 residues. The CDR3 here is CATSSRRQTTEKLFF. The DNA for the CDR3 is TGTGCCACCAGCAGTAGGCGACAGACTACTGAAAAACTGTTTTTT. The complete variable domain, with remaining parts taken from reference TRBV15 and TRBJ1-4, reads DAMVIQNPRYQVTQFGKPVTLSCSQTLNHNVMYWYQQKSSQAPKLLFHYYDKDFNNEADTPDNFQSRRPNTSFCFLDIRSPGLGDTAMYLCATSSRRQTTEKLFFGSGTQLSVL.

The chain is built from TRBV2 and TRBJ1-1; D remains ambiguous. With 7 bases removed from V and 3 bases from J, the gap between germline ends came to 9 bases. The CDR3 loop spans 12 amino acids. Germline loops: CDR1 SNHLY, CDR2 FYNNEI. The CDR3 is CASTLGDTEAFF. CDR3 bases: TGTGCCAGCACACTTGGGGACACTGAAGCTTTCTTT.

The chain uses TRBV18 and TRBJ1-6; 9 bases line up with TRBD1. This CDR3 spans 14 amino acids. Losses at the gene ends were 3 bases for V and 10 bases for J; bases not matched to a gene: 4. CDR1 and CDR2 (germline): KGHSH, LQKENI. CDR3 loop: CASSPGTGNSPLHF. In DNA form, the CDR3 reads TGTGCCAGCTCACCGGGGACAGGGAACTCACCCCTCCACTTT.

The genes are TRBV29-1 and TRBJ2-5; D is ambiguous. V shed 7 bases and J shed 4 bases, with 19 bases lying between them. The germline gives CDR1 SQVTM, CDR2 ANQGSEA. The length of the CDR3 is 14 residues. CDR3 region: CSGAIGRRVETQYF. The CDR3 region has the DNA TGCAGCGGGGCTATAGGACGTCGCGTAGAGACCCAGTACTTC.

This chain connects TRBV5-1 to TRBJ1-1, with TRBD1 matching over 8 bases. V was pared by 3 bases and J by 1 base, with 5 bases of the junction left unmatched. CDR3 size: 15 residues. The germline CDR1 and CDR2 sequences are SGHRS and YFSETQ. CDR3 sequence reads: CASSSTGTGNTEAFF. DNA of the CDR3: TGCGCCAGCAGCTCTACCGGGACAGGGAACACTGAAGCTTTCTTT.

The rearrangement joins TRBV9 to TRBJ1-1, with no clear D. Between the trimmed V and J ends, which lost 3 bases and 4 bases, there was a span of 10 bases. Germline V gives CDR1 SGDLS, CDR2 YYNGEE. This CDR3 comprises 13 residues. CDR3 coding DNA: TGTGCCAGCAGCGACCACGGGAGCACTGAAGCTTTCTTT. Its protein product is CASSDHGSTEAFF.

This clonotype was found a few times. The chain is built from TRBV20-1 and TRBJ1-1; D not resolved. The germline CDR1 and CDR2 sequences are DFQATT and SNEGSKA (reference sequence). CDR3 length: 14 residues. The V and J ends lost 1 base and 4 bases respectively, with 13 bases between them. CDR3 protein: CSARGRSVSTEAFF. Written as DNA, the CDR3 is TGCAGTGCTAGAGGGCGTTCGGTTTCCACTGAAGCTTTCTTT.

J is TRBJ2-4 and V is TRBV23-1; the D is unclear. TRBV23-1 qualifies as an ORF whose function is uncertain. Trimming removed 9 bases at V and 0 bases at J, with 15 bases between. The CDR3 contains 15 residues. The CDR3 sequence: CARVPRTVAKNIQYF. The CDR3 nucleotides read TGCGCCAGAGTACCTCGAACCGTAGCCAAAAACATTCAGTACTTC.

This clonotype has only a few counts. The chain has TRBV4-1 and TRBJ2-5, with 8 bases lining up with TRBD1. The CDR3 is 13 amino acids. V shed 3 bases and J 4 bases; nucleotides not matched to a gene: 1. Germline assignment: CDR1 MGHRA and CDR2 YSYEKL. CDR3 coding DNA: TGCGCCAGCAGCCAGGGACAGGTAGAGACCCAGTACTTC. It translates to CASSQGQVETQYF.

This clonotype was seen more than once but under ten times. The rearrangement links TRBV20-1 to TRBJ2-5; 7 nucleotides match TRBD1. Trimming at V came to 4 bases and at J to 4 bases, leaving 6 bases not matched to a gene. The germline V gene encodes CDR1 DFQATT and CDR2 SNEGSKA (reference sequence). CDR3 length equals 13 residues. The CDR3 coding sequence is TGCAGTGCTACCCTGACAGGGAGAGAGACCCAGTACTTC. Its translation: CSATLTGRETQYF.

The rearrangement uses TRBV30 and TRBJ2-7; D not resolved. V gave up 3 bases and J gave up 3 bases, with 12 bases separating them. The CDR3 spans 13 residues. CDR1 and CDR2 from the germline V gene are GTSNPN and SVGIG (reference sequence). The CDR3 spells CAWSVRQFYEQYF. CDR3 in DNA: TGTGCCTGGAGCGTAAGGCAGTTCTACGAGCAGTACTTC.

The rearrangement uses TRBV20-1 and TRBJ2-4; 7 bases agree with TRBD2. CDR3 length equals 18 residues. Germline assignment: CDR1 DFQATT and CDR2 SNEGSKA (reference sequence). J was trimmed by 0 bases and V by 0 bases; bases with no gene match: 11. CDR3 residues: CSAREGGVPTAAKNIQYF. In DNA, the CDR3 is TGCAGTGCTAGAGAGGGGGGGGTCCCCACCGCAGCCAAAAACATTCAGTACTTC.

This clonotype turned up a few times. The V and J genes are TRBV18 and TRBJ2-1; TRBD2 matches 8 bases. CDR1 and CDR2 from the germline V gene are KGHSH and LQKENI. The CDR3 is made up of 16 amino acids. V shed 3 bases and J 1 base; nucleotides not matched to a gene: 5. The CDR3 region is CASSPTRGVSYNEQFF. The DNA for the CDR3 is TGTGCCAGCTCACCGACGCGGGGGGTATCCTACAATGAGCAGTTCTTC. Variable domain in full (rest from reference TRBV18 and TRBJ2-1): NAGVMQNPRHLVRRRGQEARLRCSPMKGHSHVYWYRQLPEEGLKFMVYLQKENIIDESGMPKERFSAEFPKEGPSILRIQQVVRGDSAAYFCASSPTRGVSYNEQFFGPGTRLTVL.

This clonotype has a handful of counts. The rearrangement links TRBV20-1 to TRBJ1-1, with D uncertain. Deletions cut 1 base from V and 0 bases from J, with 12 bases between. CDR1 and CDR2 from the germline V gene are DFQATT and SNEGSKA (reference sequence). The CDR3 has 15 residues. CDR3 bases: TGCAGTGCTAGAGGGGTTTGGGAACTGAACACTGAAGCTTTCTTT. Its translation is CSARGVWELNTEAFF.

This clonotype was seen at least ten times. The CDR3 DNA follows: TGTGCCAGCAGTGACCCCGGGACAGGGCACACAGATACGCAGTATTTT. This translates into CASSDPGTGHTDTQYF. The gene calls are TRBV25-1 and TRBJ2-3; 9 bases are a match to TRBD1. V gave up 3 bases and J gave up 2 bases; unmatched junction bases: 6. The CDR3 loop spans 16 amino acids. The germline CDR1 and CDR2 sequences are MGHDK and SYGVNS.

This clonotype has more than one count but fewer than ten. This chain uses TRBV12-3 or TRBV12-4 with TRBJ1-2, with TRBD1 as a possible D gene (5 bases). Between the trimmed V and J ends, which lost 4 bases and 5 bases, there was a span of 20 bases. The CDR3 length is 16 residues. This CDR3 reads CASSSDFGALGYGYTF. The DNA of the CDR3 is TGTGCCAGCAGTTCCGATTTTGGGGCCTTAGGGTATGGCTACACCTTC.

The CDR3 spells CASSLRDRGLSEQYF. The CDR3 nucleotides are TGTGCCAGCAGCCTCCGGGACAGGGGGCTGAGCGAGCAGTACTTC. This chain joins TRBV4-2 and TRBJ2-7, with 12 bases identical to TRBD1. The CDR3 is made up of 15 amino acids. Germline assignment: CDR1 LGHNA and CDR2 YNFKEQ. V lost 4 bases to trimming and J lost 6 bases; unmatched junction nucleotides: 7.

The rearrangement uses TRBV3-1 and TRBJ2-5; no firm D call. Germline V gene lookup returns CDR1 LGHDT and CDR2 YNNKEL (reference sequence). The CDR3 runs to 15 residues. V lost 1 base to trimming and J lost 2 bases, with 11 bases between them. CDR3 coding DNA: TGTGCCAGCAGCCAAGGTTGGCTCACGCAAGAGACCCAGTACTTC. It yields the protein CASSQGWLTQETQYF.

The rearrangement uses TRBV4-2 and TRBJ2-7, with D possibly TRBD2 on 6 matching bases. Germline values: CDR1 LGHNA, CDR2 YNFKEQ. This CDR3 is 15 amino acids long. V lost 4 bases and J 1 base, leaving 14 bases between the germline ends. The CDR3 DNA is TGTGCCAGCAGCCGGTCGGCTAGCGAGTCCTACGAGCAGTACTTC. Protein sequence: CASSRSASESYEQYF.

The gene calls are TRBV4-1 and TRBJ2-5, with D unresolved. This CDR3 contains 14 residues. V was shortened by 2 bases and J by 5 bases, with 12 bases between the two germline ends. The V gene's germline CDR1 is MGHRA and CDR2 YSYEKL. CDR3 sequence: CASSQHLWVETQYF. The CDR3 DNA reads TGCGCCAGCAGCCAACATTTGTGGGTGGAGACCCAGTACTTC.

This chain connects TRBV4-3 to TRBJ2-5; 7 bases line up with TRBD2. CDR1 is LGHNA and CDR2 is YSLEER in the germline V gene. The CDR3 consists of 15 residues. Trimming took 0 bases from V and 6 from J; bases not matched to a gene: 7. CDR3 sequence reads: CASSQDGGGYKTQYF. CDR3 DNA: TGCGCCAGCAGCCAAGACGGCGGGGGTTATAAGACCCAGTACTTC.

The chain has TRBV7-6 and TRBJ2-7, with 10 bases matching TRBD1. Germline loops: CDR1 SGHVS, CDR2 FNYEAQ. CDR3 size: 12 residues. With V trimmed by 5 bases and J by 10 bases, 5 bases remained unmatched. CDR3 amino acids: CASSPGQGGQYF. DNA of the CDR3: TGTGCCAGCAGCCCCGGACAGGGGGGACAGTACTTC.